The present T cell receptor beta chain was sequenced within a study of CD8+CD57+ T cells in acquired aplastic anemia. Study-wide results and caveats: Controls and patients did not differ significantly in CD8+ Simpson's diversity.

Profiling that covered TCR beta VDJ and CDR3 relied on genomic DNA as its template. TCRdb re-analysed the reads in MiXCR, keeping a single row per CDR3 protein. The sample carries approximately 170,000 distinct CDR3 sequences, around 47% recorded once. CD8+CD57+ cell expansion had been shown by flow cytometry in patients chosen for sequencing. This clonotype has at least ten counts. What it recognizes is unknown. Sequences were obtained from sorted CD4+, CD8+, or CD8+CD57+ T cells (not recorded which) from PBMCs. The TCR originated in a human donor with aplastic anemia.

The CDR3 nucleotides read TGTGCCAGCAGCTTAGCCGGGACTAGCGGTTACAATGAGCAGTTCTTC. Protein product: CASSLAGTSGYNEQFF. This chain joins TRBV5-4 and TRBJ2-1; 11 nucleotides agree with TRBD2. Germline CDR1 is SGHNT and CDR2 is YYREEE (reference sequence). J was trimmed by 4 bases and V by 2 bases; bases with no gene match: 5. This CDR3 region has 16 residues.